This T cell receptor (beta chain) was recovered during a study of CD8+ T cells in alopecia areata. Across the study: Oral tofacitinib, 5 to 10 mg twice daily, was given in an open-label trial. Tofacitinib administration persisted for 6 to 18 months, succeeded by 6 months off drug.

Trimming took 0 bases from V and 6 from J, leaving 10 bases between them. The CDR3 runs 14 residues. Germline-derived CDR1 and CDR2 are SGHTA and FQGNSA. cDNA reverse transcribed from extracted RNA served as the sequencing template. Clones were sequenced by immunoSEQ multiplex PCR, and TCRdb holds only the in-frame ones, with some missing. The sample lists under 250,000 clones; around 57% were seen once. The treatment here: oral pan-JAK inhibitor, 5-10 mg twice daily. Peripheral blood and lesional scalp punch biopsies were taken from alopecia areata patients. This TCR derives from a human donor with alopecia areata. Sequenced here: CD4+ T cells sorted from blood, sampled at week 4, from a patient treated with tofacitinib. This sequence joins TRBV7-2 and TRBJ2-3, with D unclear. CDR3 sequence: CASSLATRGDTQYF. For the CDR3, the DNA is TGTGCCAGCAGCTTAGCCACCCGTGGGGATACGCAGTATTTT. Together with reference TRBV7-2 and TRBJ2-3, the CDR3 gives the full variable domain: GAGVSQSPSNKVTEKGKDVELRCDPISGHTALYWYRQSLGQGLEFLIYFQGNSAPDKSGLPSDRFSAERTGGSVSTLTIQRTQQEDSAVYLCASSLATRGDTQYFGPGTRLTVL.